This T cell receptor beta chain was observed in a study of cytomegalovirus exposure and HLA in healthy donors. PCR primers comprised 60 Vbeta and 13 Jbeta primers. Produced via immunoSEQ multiplex PCR; TCRdb's table is partial and in-frame only. The table lists hundreds of thousands of clones, roughly 80% of them singletons, with roughly 6% in the top ten. The sample consisted of PBMCs. The receptor comes from a man aged 35 to 55 in good health and CMV-seropositive.

The CDR3 DNA reads as TGTGCCAGCAGCGAGACCAGGGCCTCCTACGAGCAGTACTTC. Amino acids: CASSETRASYEQYF. The chain joins TRBV6-1 to TRBJ2-7, with D perhaps matching TRBD1 (5 bases). Germline V gene lookup returns CDR1 MNHNS and CDR2 SASEGT. CDR3 length: 14 amino acids. V was trimmed by 6 bases and J by 0 bases, leaving 12 bases between them.